This T cell receptor (beta chain) derives from a study of response to subunit inactivated influenza vaccine. This clonotype came up a few times. Its antigen is unidentified. TCRdb analysed the RT-PCR reads with MiXCR anew, one entry per CDR3 protein. This table has 300,000 to 350,000 distinct CDR3 sequences, around a fifth appearing once. Germline assignment: CDR1 SGHRS and CDR2 YFSETQ. The germline V and J ends were trimmed by 0 bases and 7 bases, with 8 bases remaining between them. This CDR3 has 13 amino acids. Overall study results and limits: Few new T cells, the authors suggested, are recruited by each seasonal influenza vaccination.

This chain connects TRBV5-1 to TRBJ1-5; no definite D call. This clonotype was sampled from a man between 50 and 69 years old who received an inactivated influenza vaccine. Sequencing used PBMCs from blood, obtained about 20 months after vaccination. CDR3 residues: CASSLGFGQPQHF. In nucleotides, the CDR3 is TGCGCCAGCAGCTTGGGGTTTGGCCAGCCCCAGCATTTT. Drawing the rest from reference TRBV5-1 and TRBJ1-5, the complete variable domain is KAGVTQTPRYLIKTRGQQVTLSCSPISGHRSVSWYQQTPGQGLQFLFEYFSETQRNKGNFPGRFSGRQFSNSRSEMNVSTLELGDSALYLCASSLGFGQPQHFGDGTRLSIL.